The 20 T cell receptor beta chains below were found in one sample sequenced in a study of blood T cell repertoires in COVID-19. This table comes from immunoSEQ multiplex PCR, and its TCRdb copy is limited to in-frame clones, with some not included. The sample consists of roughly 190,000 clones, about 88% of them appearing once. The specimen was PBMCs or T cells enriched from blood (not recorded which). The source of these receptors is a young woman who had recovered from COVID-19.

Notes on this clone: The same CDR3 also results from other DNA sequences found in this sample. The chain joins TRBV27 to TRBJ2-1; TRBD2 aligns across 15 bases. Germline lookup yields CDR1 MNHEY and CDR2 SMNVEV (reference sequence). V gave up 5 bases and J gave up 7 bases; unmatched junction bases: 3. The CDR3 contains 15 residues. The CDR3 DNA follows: TGTGCCAGCAGTCCCGGGACTAGCGGGAGGAATGAGCAGTTCTTC. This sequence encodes CASSPGTSGRNEQFF.

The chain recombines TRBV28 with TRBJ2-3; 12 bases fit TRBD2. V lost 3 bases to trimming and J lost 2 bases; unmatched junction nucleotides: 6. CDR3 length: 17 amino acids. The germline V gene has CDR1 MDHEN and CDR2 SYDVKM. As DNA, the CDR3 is TGTGCCAGCAGTTTTCCCGGACTAGCGGGAACCACAGATACGCAGTATTTT. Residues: CASSFPGLAGTTDTQYF.

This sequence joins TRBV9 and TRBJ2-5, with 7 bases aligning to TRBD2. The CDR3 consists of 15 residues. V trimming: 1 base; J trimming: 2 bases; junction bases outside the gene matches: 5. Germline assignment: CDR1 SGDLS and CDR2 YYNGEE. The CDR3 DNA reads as TGTGCCAGCAGCGTAAGGGAGGGGCCGCAAGAGACCCAGTACTTC. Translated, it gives CASSVREGPQETQYF.

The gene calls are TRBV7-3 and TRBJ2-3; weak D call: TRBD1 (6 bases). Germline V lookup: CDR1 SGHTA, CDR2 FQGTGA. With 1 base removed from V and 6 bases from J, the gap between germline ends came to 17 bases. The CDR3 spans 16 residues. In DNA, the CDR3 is TGTGCCAGCAGCTTAAATCTTGTCGGGACACCCGATACGCAGTATTTT. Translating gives CASSLNLVGTPDTQYF.

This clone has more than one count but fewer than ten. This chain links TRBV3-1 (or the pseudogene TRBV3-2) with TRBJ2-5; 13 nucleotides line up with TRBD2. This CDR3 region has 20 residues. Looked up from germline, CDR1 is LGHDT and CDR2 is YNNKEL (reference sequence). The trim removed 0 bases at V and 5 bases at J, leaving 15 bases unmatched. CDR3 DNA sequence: TGTGCCAGCAGCCAAGATCTACTAGCGGGAGGGCCAACAGGGAAGGAGACCCAGTACTTC. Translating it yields CASSQDLLAGGPTGKETQYF.

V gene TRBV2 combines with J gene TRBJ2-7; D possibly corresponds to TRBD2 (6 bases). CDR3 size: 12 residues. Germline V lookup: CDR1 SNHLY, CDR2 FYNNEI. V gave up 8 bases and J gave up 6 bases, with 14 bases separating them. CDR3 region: CASAFGGGEQYF. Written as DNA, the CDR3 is TGTGCCAGCGCCTTCGGGGGAGGCGAGCAGTACTTC.

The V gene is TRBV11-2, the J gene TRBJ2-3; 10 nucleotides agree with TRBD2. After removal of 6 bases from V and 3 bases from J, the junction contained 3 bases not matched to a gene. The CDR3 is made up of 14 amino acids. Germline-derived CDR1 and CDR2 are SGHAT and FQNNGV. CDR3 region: CASSLAGVTDTQYF. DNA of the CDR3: TGTGCCAGCAGTCTAGCGGGAGTAACAGATACGCAGTATTTT.

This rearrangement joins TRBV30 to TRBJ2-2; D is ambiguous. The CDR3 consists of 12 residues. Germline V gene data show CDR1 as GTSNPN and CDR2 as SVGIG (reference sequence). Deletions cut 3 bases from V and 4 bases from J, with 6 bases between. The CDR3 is CAWSGGTGELFF. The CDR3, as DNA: TGTGCCTGGAGCGGCGGCACCGGGGAGCTGTTTTTT.

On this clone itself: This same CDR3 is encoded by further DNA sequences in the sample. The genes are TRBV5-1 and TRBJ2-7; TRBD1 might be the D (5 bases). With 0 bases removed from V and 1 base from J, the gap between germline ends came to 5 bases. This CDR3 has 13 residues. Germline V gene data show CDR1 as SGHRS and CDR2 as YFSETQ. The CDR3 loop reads CASSLGQSYEQYF. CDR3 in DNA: TGCGCCAGCAGCTTGGGACAGTCCTACGAGCAGTACTTC. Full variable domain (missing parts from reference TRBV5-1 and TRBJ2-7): KAGVTQTPRYLIKTRGQQVTLSCSPISGHRSVSWYQQTPGQGLQFLFEYFSETQRNKGNFPGRFSGRQFSNSRSEMNVSTLELGDSALYLCASSLGQSYEQYFGPGTRLTVT.

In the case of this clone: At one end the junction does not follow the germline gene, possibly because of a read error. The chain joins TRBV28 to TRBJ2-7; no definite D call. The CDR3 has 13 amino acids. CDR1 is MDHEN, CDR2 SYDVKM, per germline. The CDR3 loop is CASSPRSSSEQYF. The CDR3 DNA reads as TGTGCCAGCAGTCCCAGATCCTCCTCCGAGCAGTACTTC. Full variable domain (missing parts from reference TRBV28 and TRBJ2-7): DVKVTQSSRYLVKRTGEKVFLECVQDMDHENMFWYRQDPGLGLRLIYFSYDVKMKEKGDIPEGYSVSREKKERFSLILESASTNQTSMYLCASSPRSSSEQYFGPGTRLTVT.

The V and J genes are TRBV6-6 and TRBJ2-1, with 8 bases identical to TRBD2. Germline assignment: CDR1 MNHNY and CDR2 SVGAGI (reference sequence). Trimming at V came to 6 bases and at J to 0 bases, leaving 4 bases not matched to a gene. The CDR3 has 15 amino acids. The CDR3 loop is CASRGSGSSYNEQFF. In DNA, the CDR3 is TGTGCCAGCAGGGGGAGCGGGAGCTCCTACAATGAGCAGTTCTTC.

DNA of the CDR3: TGTGCCAGCGCTACCTGGGGCCCCACCACCCTCCACTTT. Its protein product is CASATWGPTTLHF. The chain combines TRBV5-5 with TRBJ1-6; D is perhaps TRBD1 (5 bases). V lost 7 bases and J 14 bases, leaving 19 bases between the germline ends. The CDR3 consists of 13 residues. The germline CDR1 and CDR2 sequences are SGHKS and YYEKEE (reference sequence).

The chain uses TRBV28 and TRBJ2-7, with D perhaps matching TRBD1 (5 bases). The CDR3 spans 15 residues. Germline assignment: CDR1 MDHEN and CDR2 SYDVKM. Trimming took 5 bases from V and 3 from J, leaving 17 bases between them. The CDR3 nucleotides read TGTGCCAGCAGTCCGCCAGGGAAACGGAGCTACGAGCAGTACTTC. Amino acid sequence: CASSPPGKRSYEQYF.

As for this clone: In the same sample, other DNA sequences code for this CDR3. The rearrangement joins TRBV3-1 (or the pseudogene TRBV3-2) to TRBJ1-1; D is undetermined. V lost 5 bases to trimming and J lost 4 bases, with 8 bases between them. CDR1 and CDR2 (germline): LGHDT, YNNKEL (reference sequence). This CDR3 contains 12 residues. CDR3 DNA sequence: TGTGCCAGCAGCTACCGCAGCACTGAAGCTTTCTTT. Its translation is CASSYRSTEAFF.

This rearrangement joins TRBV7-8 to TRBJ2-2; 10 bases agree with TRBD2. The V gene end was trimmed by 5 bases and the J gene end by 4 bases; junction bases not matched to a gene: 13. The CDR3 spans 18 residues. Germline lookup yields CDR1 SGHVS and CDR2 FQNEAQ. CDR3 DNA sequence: TGTGCCAGCAGCCCCCGGCTAGCGGGAGATTTAAGCACCGGGGAGCTGTTTTTT. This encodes CASSPRLAGDLSTGELFF.

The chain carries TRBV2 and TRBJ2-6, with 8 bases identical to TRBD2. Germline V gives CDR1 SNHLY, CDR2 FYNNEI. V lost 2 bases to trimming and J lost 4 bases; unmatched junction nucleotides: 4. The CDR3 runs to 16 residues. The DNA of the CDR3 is TGTGCCAGCAGTGAAAGAGCGGGAGCCGGGGCCAACGTCCTGACTTTC. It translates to CASSERAGAGANVLTF.

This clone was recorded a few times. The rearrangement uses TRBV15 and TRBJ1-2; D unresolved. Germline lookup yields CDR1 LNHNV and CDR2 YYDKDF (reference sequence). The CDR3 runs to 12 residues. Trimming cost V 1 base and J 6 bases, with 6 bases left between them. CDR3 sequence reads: CATSRAGDGYTF. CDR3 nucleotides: TGTGCCACCAGCAGAGCCGGGGATGGCTACACCTTC.

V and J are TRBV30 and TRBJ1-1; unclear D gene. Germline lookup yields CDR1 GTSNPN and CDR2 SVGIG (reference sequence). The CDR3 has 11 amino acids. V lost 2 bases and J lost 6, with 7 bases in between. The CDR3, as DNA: TGTGCCTGGAGTTTGTACTCTGAAGCTTTCTTT. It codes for CAWSLYSEAFF. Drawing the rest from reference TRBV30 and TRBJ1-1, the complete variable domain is SQTIHQWPATLVQPVGSPLSLECTVEGTSNPNLYWYRQAAGRGLQLLFYSVGIGQISSEVPQNLSASRPQDRQFILSSKKLLLSDSGFYLCAWSLYSEAFFGQGTRLTVV.

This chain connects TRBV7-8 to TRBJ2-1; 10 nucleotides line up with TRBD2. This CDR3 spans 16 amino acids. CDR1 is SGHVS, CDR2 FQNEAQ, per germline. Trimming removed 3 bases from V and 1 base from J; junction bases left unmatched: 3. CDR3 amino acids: CASSFLLAGSYNEQFF. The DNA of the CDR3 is TGTGCCAGCAGCTTCTTACTAGCGGGGTCCTACAATGAGCAGTTCTTC.

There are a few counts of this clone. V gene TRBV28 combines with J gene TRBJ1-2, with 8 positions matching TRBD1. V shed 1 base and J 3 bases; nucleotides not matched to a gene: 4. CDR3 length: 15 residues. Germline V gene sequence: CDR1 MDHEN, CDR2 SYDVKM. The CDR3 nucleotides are TGTGCCAGCAGTTTATTGGACAGGGCCCACTATGGCTACACCTTC. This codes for CASSLLDRAHYGYTF.